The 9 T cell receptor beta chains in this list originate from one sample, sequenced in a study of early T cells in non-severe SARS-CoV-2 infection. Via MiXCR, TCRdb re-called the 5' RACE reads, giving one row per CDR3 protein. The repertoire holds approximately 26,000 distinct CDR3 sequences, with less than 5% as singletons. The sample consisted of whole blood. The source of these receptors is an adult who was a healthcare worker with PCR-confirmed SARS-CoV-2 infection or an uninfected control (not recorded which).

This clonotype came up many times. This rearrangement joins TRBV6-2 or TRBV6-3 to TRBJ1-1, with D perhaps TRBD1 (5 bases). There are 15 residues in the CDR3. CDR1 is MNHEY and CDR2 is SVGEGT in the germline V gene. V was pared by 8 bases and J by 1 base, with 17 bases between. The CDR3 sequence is CASREWGRGNTEAFF. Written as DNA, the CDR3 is TGTGCCAGCCGAGAGTGGGGCCGTGGGAACACTGAAGCTTTCTTT.

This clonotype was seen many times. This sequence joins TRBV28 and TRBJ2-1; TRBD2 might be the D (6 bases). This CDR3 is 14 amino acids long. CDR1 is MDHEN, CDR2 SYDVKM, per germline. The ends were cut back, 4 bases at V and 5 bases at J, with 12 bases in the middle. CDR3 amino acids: CASSWGTGDNEQFF. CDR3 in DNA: TGTGCCAGCAGTTGGGGTACGGGGGACAATGAGCAGTTCTTC.

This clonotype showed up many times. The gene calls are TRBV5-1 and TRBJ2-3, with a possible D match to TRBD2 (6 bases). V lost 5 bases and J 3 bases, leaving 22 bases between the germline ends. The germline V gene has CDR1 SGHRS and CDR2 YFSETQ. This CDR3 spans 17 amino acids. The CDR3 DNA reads TGCGCCAGCAGATTAACCGGGAGCGGAGTTTCGACAGATACGCAGTATTTT. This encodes CASRLTGSGVSTDTQYF.

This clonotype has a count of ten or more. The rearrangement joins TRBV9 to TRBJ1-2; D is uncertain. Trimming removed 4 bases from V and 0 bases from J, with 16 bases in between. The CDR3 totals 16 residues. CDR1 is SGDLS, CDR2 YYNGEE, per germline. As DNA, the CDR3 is TGTGCCAGCAGCCTAAGTCGGACGGTAGCTAACTATGGCTACACCTTC. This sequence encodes CASSLSRTVANYGYTF.

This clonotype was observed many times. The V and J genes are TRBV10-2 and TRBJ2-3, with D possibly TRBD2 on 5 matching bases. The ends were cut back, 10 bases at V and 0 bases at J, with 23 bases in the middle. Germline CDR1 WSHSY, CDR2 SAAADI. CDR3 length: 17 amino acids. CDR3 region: CATPTGLRPISTDTQYF. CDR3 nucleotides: TGCGCCACCCCCACCGGACTTCGACCGATAAGCACAGATACGCAGTATTTT.

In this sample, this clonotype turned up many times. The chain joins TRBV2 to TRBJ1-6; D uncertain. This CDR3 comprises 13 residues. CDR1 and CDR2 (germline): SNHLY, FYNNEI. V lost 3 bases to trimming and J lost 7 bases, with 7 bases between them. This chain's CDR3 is CASSELENSPLHF. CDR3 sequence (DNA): TGTGCCAGCAGTGAGTTGGAGAATTCACCCCTCCACTTT.

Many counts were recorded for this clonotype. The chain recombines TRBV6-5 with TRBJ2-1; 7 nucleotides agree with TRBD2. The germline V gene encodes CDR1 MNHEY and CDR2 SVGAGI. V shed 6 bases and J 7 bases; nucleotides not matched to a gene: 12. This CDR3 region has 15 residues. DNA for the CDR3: TGTGCCAGCAGAGGGTTCAGCGGGAAGAGGAATGAGCAGTTCTTC. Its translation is CASRGFSGKRNEQFF.

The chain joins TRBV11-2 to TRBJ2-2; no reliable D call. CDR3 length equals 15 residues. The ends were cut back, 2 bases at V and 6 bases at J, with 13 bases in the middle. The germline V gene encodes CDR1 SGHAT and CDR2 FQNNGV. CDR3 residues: CASSLSAVGAGELFF. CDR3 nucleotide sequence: TGTGCCAGCAGCTTAAGTGCCGTAGGCGCCGGGGAGCTGTTTTTT. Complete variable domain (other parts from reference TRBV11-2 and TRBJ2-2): EAGVAQSPRYKIIEKRQSVAFWCNPISGHATLYWYQQILGQGPKLLIQFQNNGVVDDSQLPKDRFSAERLKGVDSTLKIQPAKLEDSAVYLCASSLSAVGAGELFFGEGSRLTVL.

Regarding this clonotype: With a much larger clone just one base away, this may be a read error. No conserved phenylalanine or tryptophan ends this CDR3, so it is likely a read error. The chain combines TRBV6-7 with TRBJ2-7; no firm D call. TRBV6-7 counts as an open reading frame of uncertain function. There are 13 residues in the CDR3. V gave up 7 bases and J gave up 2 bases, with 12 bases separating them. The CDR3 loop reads CASILDLAYEQYY. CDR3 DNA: TGTGCCAGCATCCTCGACTTGGCCTACGAGCAGTACTAC.